This section outlines one T cell receptor (beta chain) sequence together with its context. Antigen unknown. TCRdb re-called the reads with MiXCR, one entry per CDR3 protein. The sample has about 830,000 distinct CDR3 sequences; approximately 32% are singletons. This specimen belongs to a study of T cell repertoires in cytomegalovirus infection. On the study more broadly: CMV epitopes used comprised recently identified HLA-C-restricted ones and well-studied HLA-B-restricted ones. Public TCR beta signatures were indicative of both CMV infection and a matching HLA type.

Points from the study as a whole: HLA-C-restricted CMV-specific TCR beta clonotypes prevailed in the ex vivo response. Of the TCR beta families, the public ones yielded a cumulative frequency that identified carriers of CMV plus the relevant HLA.

Trimming took off 2 bases at V and 5 bases at J, with 9 bases between the two ends. The germline gives CDR1 MNHEY, CDR2 SVGAGI. This CDR3 spans 14 amino acids. This chain connects TRBV6-5 to TRBJ1-4; D remains unclear. This receptor was obtained from a human donor in good health (CMV status not recorded). Some clones in this sample may be carry-over from other donors' samples. Material: cultured CD8+ T cells from PBMCs, obtained from culture after CMV antigen stimulation. The CDR3 reads CASSYLQYNEKLFF. CDR3 nucleotides: TGTGCCAGCAGTTACCTGCAATACAATGAAAAACTGTTTTTT.